This paragraph reports one T cell receptor beta chain. Its target is not known. PCR was performed a second time for roughly 7 to 11 cycles using a sample-barcoded 5' primer and a J-beta primer mix. TCRdb redid the calling of the 5' RACE reads with MiXCR, one entry per CDR3 protein. The sample lists about 800,000 distinct CDR3 sequences, 25% seen once, with 3% to 4.5% in the top ten. This CDR3 has 15 residues. V was clipped by 2 bases and J by 3 bases; unmatched bases: 5. Germline assignment: CDR1 MGHRA and CDR2 YSYEKL. This sample was included in a study of blood T cells in healthy people across ages. General study points: Versus aged donors, long-lived donors had higher diversity and more naive CD4+ cells.

The same data also contributed to another study, on T cells of mothers and their children. Per that paper: Samples came from a few healthy Caucasian mothers and their six children. Related pairs of mothers and children showed slightly higher, non-significant overlap versus unrelated pairs. The search for persistent microchimeric T cell clones detected none.

The sample taken for sequencing was blood. The genes are TRBV4-1 and TRBJ2-3, with TRBD1 identical over 7 bases. This receptor was identified in a boy younger than 18 in good health. This CDR3 reads CASSQLQGVTDTQYF. DNA for the CDR3: TGCGCCAGCAGCCAATTGCAGGGGGTTACAGATACGCAGTATTTT.